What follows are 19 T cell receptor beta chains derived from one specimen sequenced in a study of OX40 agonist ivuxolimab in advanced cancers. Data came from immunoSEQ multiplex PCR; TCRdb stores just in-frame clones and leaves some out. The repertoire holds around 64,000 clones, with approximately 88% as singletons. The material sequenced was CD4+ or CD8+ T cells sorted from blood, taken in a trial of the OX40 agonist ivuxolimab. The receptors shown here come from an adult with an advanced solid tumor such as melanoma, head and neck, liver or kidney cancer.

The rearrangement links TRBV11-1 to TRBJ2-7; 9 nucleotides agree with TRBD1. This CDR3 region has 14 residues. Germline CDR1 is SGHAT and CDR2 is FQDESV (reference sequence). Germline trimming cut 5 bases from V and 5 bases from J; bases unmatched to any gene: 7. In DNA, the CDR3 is TGTGCCAGCAGCCCCCGGGACAGGGCCCACGAGCAGTACTTC. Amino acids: CASSPRDRAHEQYF.

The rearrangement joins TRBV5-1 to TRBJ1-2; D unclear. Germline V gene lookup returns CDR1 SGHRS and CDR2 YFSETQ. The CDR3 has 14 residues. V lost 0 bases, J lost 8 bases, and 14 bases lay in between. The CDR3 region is CASSLDRPTGGYTF. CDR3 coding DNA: TGCGCCAGCAGCTTGGATAGGCCAACCGGGGGCTACACCTTC.

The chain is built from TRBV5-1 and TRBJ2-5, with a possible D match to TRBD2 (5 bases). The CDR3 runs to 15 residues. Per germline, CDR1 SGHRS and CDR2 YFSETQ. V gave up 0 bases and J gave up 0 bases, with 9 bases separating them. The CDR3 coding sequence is TGCGCCAGCAGCTTGGGGAGGCCATACCAAGAGACCCAGTACTTC. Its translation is CASSLGRPYQETQYF.

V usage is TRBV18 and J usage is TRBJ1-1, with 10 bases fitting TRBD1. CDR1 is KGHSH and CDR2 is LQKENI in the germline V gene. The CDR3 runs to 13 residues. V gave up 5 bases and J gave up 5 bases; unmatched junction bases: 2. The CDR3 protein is CASSSGQGTEAFF. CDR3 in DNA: TGTGCCAGCTCATCGGGACAGGGGACTGAAGCTTTCTTT.

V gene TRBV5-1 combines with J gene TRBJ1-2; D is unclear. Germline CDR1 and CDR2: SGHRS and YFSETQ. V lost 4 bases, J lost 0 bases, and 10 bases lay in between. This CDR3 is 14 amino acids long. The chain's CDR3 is CASSPGIPNYGYTF. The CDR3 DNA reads TGCGCCAGCAGCCCGGGTATTCCTAACTATGGCTACACCTTC.

The chain's CDR3 is CASSLGHGGVEAFF. CDR3 DNA sequence: TGCGCCAGCAGCTTAGGACACGGGGGGGTTGAAGCTTTCTTT. The V and J genes are TRBV5-1 and TRBJ1-1; D might be TRBD1 (5 bases). The CDR3 is 14 amino acids. V lost 2 bases, J lost 7 bases, and 15 bases lay in between. Looked up from germline, CDR1 is SGHRS and CDR2 is YFSETQ. The entire variable domain, with the rest obtained from reference TRBV5-1 and TRBJ1-1, is as follows: KAGVTQTPRYLIKTRGQQVTLSCSPISGHRSVSWYQQTPGQGLQFLFEYFSETQRNKGNFPGRFSGRQFSNSRSEMNVSTLELGDSALYLCASSLGHGGVEAFFGQGTRLTVV.

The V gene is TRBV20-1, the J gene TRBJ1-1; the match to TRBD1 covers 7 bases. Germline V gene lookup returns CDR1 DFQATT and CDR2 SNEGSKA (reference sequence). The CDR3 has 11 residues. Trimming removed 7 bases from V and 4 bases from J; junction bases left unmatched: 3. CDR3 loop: CSVRGITEAFF. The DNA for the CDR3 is TGCAGTGTCAGGGGGATCACTGAAGCTTTCTTT.

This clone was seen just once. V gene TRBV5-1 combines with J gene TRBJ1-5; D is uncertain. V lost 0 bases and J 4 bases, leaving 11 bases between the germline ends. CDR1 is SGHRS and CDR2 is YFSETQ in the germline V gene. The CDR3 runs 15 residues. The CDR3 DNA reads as TGCGCCAGCAGCTTGGGGGATTCCCCTAATCAGCCCCAGCATTTT. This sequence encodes CASSLGDSPNQPQHF.

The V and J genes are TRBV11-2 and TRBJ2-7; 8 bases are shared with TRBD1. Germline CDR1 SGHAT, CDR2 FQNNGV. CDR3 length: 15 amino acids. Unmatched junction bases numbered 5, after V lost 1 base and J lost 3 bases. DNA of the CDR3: TGTGCCAGCAGCTTAGCCCTCGGGACAGGCTACGAGCAGTACTTC. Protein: CASSLALGTGYEQYF.

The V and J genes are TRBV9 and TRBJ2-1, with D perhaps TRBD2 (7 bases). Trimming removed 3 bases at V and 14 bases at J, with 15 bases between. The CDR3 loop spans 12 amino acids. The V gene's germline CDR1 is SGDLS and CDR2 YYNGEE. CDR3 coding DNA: TGTGCCAGCAGCGCCCTAACAGGGACTAAGTTCTTC. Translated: CASSALTGTKFF.

CDR3 in amino acids: CASSAGANYGYTF. In DNA, the CDR3 is TGTGCCAGCTCGGCCGGAGCTAACTATGGCTACACCTTC. The chain couples TRBV18 to TRBJ1-2; no clear D. The CDR3 length is 13 residues. The germline CDR1 and CDR2 sequences are KGHSH and LQKENI. Trimming removed 6 bases at V and 0 bases at J, with 8 bases between.

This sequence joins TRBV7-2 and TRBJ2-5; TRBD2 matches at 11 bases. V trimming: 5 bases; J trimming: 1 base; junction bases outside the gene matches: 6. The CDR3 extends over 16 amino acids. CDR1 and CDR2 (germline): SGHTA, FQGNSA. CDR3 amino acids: CASSPRLAGTQETQYF. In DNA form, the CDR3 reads TGTGCCAGCAGCCCAAGACTAGCGGGGACCCAAGAGACCCAGTACTTC. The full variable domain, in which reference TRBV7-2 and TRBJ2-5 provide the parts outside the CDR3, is GAGVSQSPSNKVTEKGKDVELRCDPISGHTALYWYRQSLGQGLEFLIYFQGNSAPDKSGLPSDRFSAERTGGSVSTLTIQRTQQEDSAVYLCASSPRLAGTQETQYFGPGTRLLVL.

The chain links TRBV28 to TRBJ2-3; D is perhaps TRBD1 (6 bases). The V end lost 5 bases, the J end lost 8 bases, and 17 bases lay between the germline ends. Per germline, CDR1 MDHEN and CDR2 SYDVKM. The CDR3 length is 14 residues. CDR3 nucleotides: TGTGCCAGCAGTGGGACAACGCGGCAGGGTACGCAGTATTTT. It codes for CASSGTTRQGTQYF.

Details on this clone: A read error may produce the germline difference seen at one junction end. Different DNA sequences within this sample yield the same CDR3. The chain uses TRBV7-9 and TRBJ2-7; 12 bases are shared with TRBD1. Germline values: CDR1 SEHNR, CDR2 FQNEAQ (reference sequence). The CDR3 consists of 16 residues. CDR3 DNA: TGTGCCAGCAGCTTCTCCGGGACAGGGGGCATCTACGAGCAATACTTC. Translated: CASSFSGTGGIYEQYF.

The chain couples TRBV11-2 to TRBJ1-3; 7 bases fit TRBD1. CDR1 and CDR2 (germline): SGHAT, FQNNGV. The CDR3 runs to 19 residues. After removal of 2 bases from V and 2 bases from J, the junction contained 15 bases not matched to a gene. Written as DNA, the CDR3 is TGTGCCAGCAGCTTACGGACGAGCACTACAGACAGGGCTGGAAACACCATATATTTT. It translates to CASSLRTSTTDRAGNTIYF.

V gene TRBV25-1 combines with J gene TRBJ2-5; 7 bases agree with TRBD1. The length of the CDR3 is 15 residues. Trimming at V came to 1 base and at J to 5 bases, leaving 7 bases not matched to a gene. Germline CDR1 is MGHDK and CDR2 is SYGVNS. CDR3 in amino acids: CASSEWAQGLETQYF. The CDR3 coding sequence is TGTGCCAGCAGTGAATGGGCACAGGGGTTGGAGACCCAGTACTTC.

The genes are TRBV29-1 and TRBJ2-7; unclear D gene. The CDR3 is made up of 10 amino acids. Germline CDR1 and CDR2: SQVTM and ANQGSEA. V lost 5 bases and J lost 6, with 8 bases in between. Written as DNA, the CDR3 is TGCAGCGTTCAAACCGTCGAGCAGTACTTC. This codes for CSVQTVEQYF.

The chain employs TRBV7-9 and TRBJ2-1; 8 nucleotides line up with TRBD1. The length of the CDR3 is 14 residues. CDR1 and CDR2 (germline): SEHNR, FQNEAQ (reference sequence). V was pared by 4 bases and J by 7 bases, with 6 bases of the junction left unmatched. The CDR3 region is CASSSWTGRNEQFF. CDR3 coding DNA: TGTGCCAGCAGCTCATGGACAGGGCGGAATGAGCAGTTCTTC.

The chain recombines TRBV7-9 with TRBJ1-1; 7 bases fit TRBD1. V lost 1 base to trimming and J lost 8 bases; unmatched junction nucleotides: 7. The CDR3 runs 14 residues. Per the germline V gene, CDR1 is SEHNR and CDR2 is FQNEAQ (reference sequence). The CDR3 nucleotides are TGTGCCAGCAGCTTAGACGGAGGGGGCAAAGAAGCTTTCTTT. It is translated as CASSLDGGGKEAFF.